This TCR beta chain was identified in a study of beta chain features in type 1 diabetes. This CDR3 has 17 residues. Per germline, CDR1 KGHSH and CDR2 LQKENI. V lost 2 bases and J lost 2; bases outside the gene matches: 8. Remarks on this clone: Its cognate antigen is unknown.

What was sequenced were expressed TCRB transcripts, since all of the isolated RNA had been reverse transcribed. The method was immunoSEQ multiplex PCR; TCRdb's version includes in-frame clones alone and lacks a portion of them. Of under 500,000 clones listed, 30% were seen once; the top ten hold about 0.06%. Regarding the study as a whole: Naive, central memory and regulatory TCRB repertoires appeared more similar among patients than healthy donors.

This TCR came from a man in his late teens or twenties in good health. V and J are TRBV18 and TRBJ2-3, with 9 bases aligning to TRBD2. Sequenced: naive CD4+ T cells from blood. As DNA, the CDR3 is TGTGCCAGCTCACCAGTTAGCGGGAGCCCCTCCACAGATACGCAGTATTTT. Translating it yields CASSPVSGSPSTDTQYF. Together with reference TRBV18 and TRBJ2-3, the CDR3 gives the full variable domain: NAGVMQNPRHLVRRRGQEARLRCSPMKGHSHVYWYRQLPEEGLKFMVYLQKENIIDESGMPKERFSAEFPKEGPSILRIQQVVRGDSAAYFCASSPVSGSPSTDTQYFGPGTRLTVL.